The 5 T cell receptor beta chains below were found in one sample sequenced in a study of cytomegalovirus exposure and HLA in healthy donors. The PCR was carried out with 60 Vbeta primers and 13 Jbeta primers. Assay used: immunoSEQ multiplex PCR; TCRdb lists only in-frame clones, some missing. This table has 100,000 to 150,000 clones, just under 80% appearing once. Sample: PBMCs. Receptors originate from a man aged 25 to 40 in good health and CMV-seronegative.

The chain is built from TRBV16 and TRBJ2-7; D gene unclear. V was trimmed by 5 bases and J by 4 bases, leaving 9 bases between them. Germline V gene lookup returns CDR1 KGHSY and CDR2 FQNENV. This CDR3 spans 12 amino acids. The CDR3 bases are TGTGCCAGCAGCGCGGCCGGGTACGAGCAGTACTTC. The encoded protein is CASSAAGYEQYF.

This sequence joins TRBV18 and TRBJ2-5, with no clear D. Trimming took off 0 bases at V and 4 bases at J, with 12 bases between the two ends. Germline-derived CDR1 and CDR2 are KGHSH and LQKENI. The CDR3 runs 15 residues. The CDR3 nucleotides read TGTGCCAGCTCACCACCGAACGGAGCGCCAGAGACCCAGTACTTC. Its translation: CASSPPNGAPETQYF.

The chain is built from TRBV7-2 and TRBJ2-7, with TRBD1 matching 7 bases. Unmatched junction bases numbered 10, after V lost 2 bases and J lost 12 bases. From germline, CDR1 is SGHTA and CDR2 FQGNSA. CDR3 size: 13 residues. CDR3 region: CASSLRPDRDAYF. The DNA of the CDR3 is TGTGCCAGCAGCTTACGACCCGACAGGGACGCGTACTTC.

This rearrangement joins TRBV9 to TRBJ2-3; 8 bases are shared with TRBD2. The CDR3 covers 16 residues. J was trimmed by 3 bases and V by 2 bases; bases with no gene match: 8. Germline-derived CDR1 and CDR2 are SGDLS and YYNGEE. CDR3 sequence: CASSVGAGASTDTQYF. The CDR3 bases are TGTGCCAGCAGCGTGGGAGCGGGAGCATCGACAGATACGCAGTATTTT.

V is TRBV13 and J is TRBJ2-3; D perhaps matches TRBD1 (6 bases). The V gene's germline CDR1 is PRHDT and CDR2 FYEKMQ (reference sequence). The CDR3 totals 17 residues. V lost 0 bases to trimming and J lost 4 bases, with 17 bases between them. Here the CDR3 reads CASSLGAKAGVADTQYF. The CDR3 nucleotides are TGTGCCAGCAGCTTAGGCGCGAAGGCAGGGGTGGCAGATACGCAGTATTTT.